This paragraph reports one T cell receptor beta chain. Deletions cut 5 bases from V and 2 bases from J, with 16 bases between. The germline gives CDR1 SGHRS, CDR2 YFSETQ. The CDR3 has 15 residues. The data are from a study of blood T cell repertoires in COVID-19. The overall study: PBMCs, B-cell-depleted T cells, or T cells were the source of the cDNA or gDNA that made up the material.

Libraries were prepared by immunoSEQ multiplex PCR; TCRdb keeps only in-frame clonotypes and omits some of them. The sample yields approximately 300,000 clones, around 87% seen once. Sequencing input: peripheral blood. The receptor's source is a man younger than 30 with active or convalescent COVID-19. The chain uses TRBV5-1 and TRBJ1-1; weak D call: TRBD1 (6 bases). For the CDR3, the DNA is TGCGCCAGCAGACTAAGAGGGGGGGTTAACACTGAAGCTTTCTTT. It encodes CASRLRGGVNTEAFF.